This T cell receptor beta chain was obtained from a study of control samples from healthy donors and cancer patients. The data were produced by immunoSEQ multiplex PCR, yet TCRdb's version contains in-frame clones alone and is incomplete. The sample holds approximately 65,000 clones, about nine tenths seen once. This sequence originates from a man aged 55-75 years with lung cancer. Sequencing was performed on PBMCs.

The CDR3 DNA is TGTGCCAGCAGCTCTCGTGGACAGAGCAATCAGCCCCAGCATTTT. As protein: CASSSRGQSNQPQHF. V gene TRBV5-5 combines with J gene TRBJ1-5, with D tentatively TRBD1 (6 bases). V was clipped by 3 bases and J by 1 base, with 11 bases between them. Germline CDR1 is SGHKS and CDR2 is YYEKEE (reference sequence). The CDR3 has 15 residues.